This TCR beta chain is drawn from a study of cytomegalovirus exposure and HLA in healthy donors. Study conclusions and caveats: Later, TCR association rates were found to vary by HLA locus, highest for DRB1 and lowest for HLA-C. Cytomegalovirus association was assigned to under 200 TCR beta chains. Later on, an analysis tied 18,000 or so TCR beta sequences to HLA alleles at 0.05 false discovery rate. In all likelihood, a cluster of highly shared sequence variants was a sequencing artifact.

60 Vbeta and 13 Jbeta primers were used in PCR. The protocol was immunoSEQ multiplex PCR, while the TCRdb copy is restricted to in-frame clones and leaves out a portion. The repertoire holds fewer than 200,000 clones, with 82% as singletons. The germline CDR1 and CDR2 sequences are LGHNT and FRNRAP. The CDR3 extends over 17 amino acids. V shed 6 bases, J shed 0 bases, and the junction held 6 bases outside the gene matches. Details on this clone: As yet, its antigen is unknown.

The J gene is TRBJ2-1, the V gene TRBV12-5; 12 bases map to TRBD2. This clonotype originated in a girl aged 2 to 9 in good health and CMV-seropositive. Specimen: PBMCs. CDR3 sequence: CASGGTSGRSSYNEQFF. The CDR3 nucleotides read TGTGCTAGTGGGGGGACTAGCGGGCGGAGCTCCTACAATGAGCAGTTCTTC.